The T cell receptor (beta chain) under discussion was sequenced for a study of blood T cell repertoires in COVID-19. Study details: Sample material is recorded as cDNA or gDNA derived from T cells, B-cell-depleted T cells, or PBMCs.

Trimming removed 4 bases at V and 7 bases at J, with 10 bases between. Germline V gene data show CDR1 as SGHTA and CDR2 as FQGNSA. The CDR3 loop spans 12 amino acids. Original handling: Estimates of nucleated cell counts were drawn from the amplification of reference gene primers. Data came from immunoSEQ multiplex PCR; TCRdb stores just in-frame clones and leaves some out. V and J calls plus clone size are reproduced from that table; the DNA served to infer D and trimming. This sample yields about 150,000 clones, of which more than 75% are seen a single time; 5% belongs to the top ten. This clonotype was obtained from a woman aged 45 to 65 with acute or convalescent COVID-19. This chain joins TRBV7-2 and TRBJ1-1, with D unclear. Sequencing used peripheral blood. CDR3 loop: CASSSSRVEAFF. For the CDR3, the DNA is TGTGCCAGCAGCTCGTCTCGGGTTGAAGCTTTCTTT.